This entry describes one TCR beta chain. V shed 4 bases, J shed 7 bases, and the junction held 10 bases outside the gene matches. Germline V lookup: CDR1 MDHEN, CDR2 SYDVKM. The CDR3 consists of 14 residues. The sample originates from a study of spatial heterogeneity in lung cancer. The sample's time point: sample taken at primary tumor resection. Whole RNA, which was extracted from tumor, nontumor lung tissue or frozen PBMC, was sequenced without any cell sorting. The donors, about 74 patients with untreated early-stage non-small cell lung cancer, provided the samples. TCRdb independently ran MiXCR on the 5' RACE reads; one entry per CDR3 protein. Here the sample spans about 80,000 distinct CDR3 sequences, around 21% being singletons.

The material sequenced was PBMCs, taken at surgery. The chain has TRBV28 and TRBJ2-7, with TRBD1 matching over 7 bases. The origin of this receptor is a male donor with early-stage non-small cell lung cancer. The CDR3 loop is CASSWGQPLGEQYF. CDR3 bases: TGTGCCAGCAGTTGGGGACAGCCCTTAGGGGAGCAGTACTTC.